This passage covers 12 T cell receptor beta chains from one sample sequenced in a study of beta chain features in type 1 diabetes. cDNA synthesis used the whole RNA isolate, giving expressed TCRB sequences. Method: immunoSEQ multiplex PCR; TCRdb's copy keeps in-frame clones and lacks some. The sample records roughly 240,000 clones, roughly 15% being singletons. Specimen: naive CD4+ T cells from blood. The receptors stem from a woman between 40 and 55 years old in good health.

A few counts support this clone. This chain joins TRBV29-1 and TRBJ2-7, with 9 bases that match TRBD2. The V segment lost 4 bases and the J segment 6 bases; nucleotides outside the gene matches: 7. This CDR3 is 13 amino acids long. Germline CDR1 reads SQVTM; CDR2 reads ANQGSEA. CDR3 sequence reads: CSVAVIAGVEQYF. The CDR3 DNA sequence: TGCAGCGTTGCGGTGATAGCGGGGGTCGAGCAGTACTTC.

The table lists this clone with a few counts. The chain joins TRBV6-6 to TRBJ2-1; 7 nucleotides line up with TRBD2. The CDR3 sequence is 13 residues long. V was clipped by 6 bases and J by 9 bases; unmatched bases: 8. Germline V gene lookup returns CDR1 MNHNY and CDR2 SVGAGI (reference sequence). Here the CDR3 DNA reads TGTGCCAGCAGCGTAGGACTAGTGCTTGAGCAGTTCTTC. Encoded protein: CASSVGLVLEQFF.

The chain carries TRBV4-3 and TRBJ2-3, with 13 bases identical to TRBD2. V lost 1 base and J lost 1; bases outside the gene matches: 5. The germline V gene encodes CDR1 LGHNA and CDR2 YSLEER. The CDR3 extends over 18 amino acids. Here the CDR3 DNA reads TGCGCCAGCAGCCAAGCAACTAGCGGGGGGGCGGGCACAGATACGCAGTATTTT. Amino acid sequence: CASSQATSGGAGTDTQYF.

The gene calls are TRBV5-5 and TRBJ2-3; D is perhaps TRBD1 (6 bases). V lost 2 bases, J lost 4 bases, and 17 bases lay in between. CDR1 and CDR2 (germline): SGHKS, YYEKEE (reference sequence). The CDR3 sequence is 16 residues long. The CDR3 sequence: CASSFGQSGPPDTQYF. The DNA of the CDR3 is TGTGCCAGCAGCTTTGGACAGAGCGGCCCCCCAGATACGCAGTATTTT.

The rearrangement links TRBV7-9 to TRBJ1-6, with D tentatively TRBD1 (5 bases). CDR3 length equals 17 residues. Deletions cut 2 bases from V and 5 bases from J, with 16 bases between. Per germline, CDR1 SEHNR and CDR2 FQNEAQ (reference sequence). In nucleotides, the CDR3 is TGTGCCAGCAGCTTATGGCAGTGGACACTTAATAATTCACCCCTCCACTTT. Its protein is CASSLWQWTLNNSPLHF.

In its sample, this clone was seen a few times. This chain links TRBV2 with TRBJ2-1, with no clear D. Germline lookup yields CDR1 SNHLY and CDR2 FYNNEI. The CDR3 has 13 amino acids. V was pared by 4 bases and J by 0 bases, with 4 bases between. The CDR3 loop reads CASSGGSYNEQFF. The CDR3 region has the DNA TGTGCCAGCAGTGGCGGCTCCTACAATGAGCAGTTCTTC.

The V gene is TRBV5-4, the J gene TRBJ2-3, with D possibly matching TRBD2 (7 bases). There are 12 residues in the CDR3. The V end lost 5 bases, the J end lost 6 bases, and 10 bases lay between the germline ends. CDR1 is SGHNT and CDR2 is YYREEE in the germline V gene (reference sequence). The CDR3 nucleotides read TGTGCCAGCAGGGGGGGGCCGGATACGCAGTATTTT. Its protein is CASRGGPDTQYF. Complete variable domain (other parts from reference TRBV5-4 and TRBJ2-3): ETGVTQSPTHLIKTRGQQVTLRCSSQSGHNTVSWYQQALGQGPQFIFQYYREEENGRGNFPPRFSGLQFPNYSSELNVNALELDDSALYLCASRGGPDTQYFGPGTRLTVL.

J is TRBJ2-3 and V is TRBV5-1; D gene ambiguous. This CDR3 spans 13 amino acids. The germline V gene encodes CDR1 SGHRS and CDR2 YFSETQ. V was cut by 3 bases and J by 3 bases, with 8 bases left in between. This CDR3 reads CASSSSFTDTQYF. CDR3 nucleotides: TGCGCCAGCAGCTCGTCGTTTACAGATACGCAGTATTTT.

This rearrangement joins TRBV6-6 to TRBJ2-5; possibly TRBD1 for D (6 bases). The germline CDR1 and CDR2 sequences are MNHNY and SVGAGI (reference sequence). V was clipped by 8 bases and J by 1 base, with 17 bases between them. This CDR3 is built from 15 residues. The CDR3 loop is CASRSHLTGQETQYF. The CDR3 coding sequence is TGTGCCAGCCGTTCACACCTGACAGGCCAAGAGACCCAGTACTTC.

Only a few counts were recorded for this clone. The rearrangement joins TRBV6-6 to TRBJ2-7, with 10 bases fitting TRBD1. V was clipped by 1 base and J by 3 bases; unmatched bases: 3. The CDR3 spans 15 residues. Per germline, CDR1 MNHNY and CDR2 SVGAGI (reference sequence). This CDR3 is CASSYFGQGGYEQYF. CDR3 DNA sequence: TGTGCCAGCAGTTACTTCGGACAGGGGGGCTACGAGCAGTACTTC.

The chain joins TRBV12-5 to TRBJ2-1; 15 positions agree with TRBD2. The germline V gene encodes CDR1 LGHNT and CDR2 FRNRAP. The CDR3 is made up of 17 amino acids. V trimming: 6 bases; J trimming: 7 bases; junction bases outside the gene matches: 10. CDR3 in DNA: TGTGCTAGTGGCGGACTAGCGGGGGGGAAGAGGTGGAATGAGCAGTTCTTC. Translated: CASGGLAGGKRWNEQFF.

The chain is built from TRBV7-2 and TRBJ1-6, with 9 bases fitting TRBD1. V shed 1 base, J shed 10 bases, and the junction held 5 bases outside the gene matches. The CDR3 runs 15 residues. CDR1 is SGHTA, CDR2 FQGNSA, per germline. CDR3 nucleotide sequence: TGTGCCAGCAGCTTAGGGGACAGGGATAGGTCACCCCTCCACTTT. This codes for CASSLGDRDRSPLHF. The whole variable domain, filled in from reference TRBV7-2 and TRBJ1-6, reads GAGVSQSPSNKVTEKGKDVELRCDPISGHTALYWYRQSLGQGLEFLIYFQGNSAPDKSGLPSDRFSAERTGGSVSTLTIQRTQQEDSAVYLCASSLGDRDRSPLHFGNGTRLTVT.